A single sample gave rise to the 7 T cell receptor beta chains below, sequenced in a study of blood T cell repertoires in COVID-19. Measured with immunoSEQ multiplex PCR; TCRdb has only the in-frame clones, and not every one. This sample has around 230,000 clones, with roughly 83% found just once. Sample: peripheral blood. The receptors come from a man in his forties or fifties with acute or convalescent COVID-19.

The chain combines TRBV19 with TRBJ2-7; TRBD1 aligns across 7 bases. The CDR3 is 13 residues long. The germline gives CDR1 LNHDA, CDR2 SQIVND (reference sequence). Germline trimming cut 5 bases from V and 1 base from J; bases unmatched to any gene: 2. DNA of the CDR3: TGTGCCAGTAGTTCAGGGGGATCCTACGAGCAGTACTTC. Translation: CASSSGGSYEQYF.

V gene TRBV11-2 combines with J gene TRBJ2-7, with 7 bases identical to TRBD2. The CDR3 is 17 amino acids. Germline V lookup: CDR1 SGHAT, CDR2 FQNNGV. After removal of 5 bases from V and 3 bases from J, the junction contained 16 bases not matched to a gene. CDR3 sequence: CASSPGLADDASYEQYF. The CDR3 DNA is TGTGCCAGCAGCCCGGGTCTAGCGGACGACGCAAGCTACGAGCAGTACTTC.

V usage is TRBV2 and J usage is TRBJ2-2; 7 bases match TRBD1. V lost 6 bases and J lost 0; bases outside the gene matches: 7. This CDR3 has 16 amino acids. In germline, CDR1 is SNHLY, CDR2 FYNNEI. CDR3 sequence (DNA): TGTGCCAGCAGAACGGGGACAGCCTCGAACACCGGGGAGCTGTTTTTT. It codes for CASRTGTASNTGELFF.

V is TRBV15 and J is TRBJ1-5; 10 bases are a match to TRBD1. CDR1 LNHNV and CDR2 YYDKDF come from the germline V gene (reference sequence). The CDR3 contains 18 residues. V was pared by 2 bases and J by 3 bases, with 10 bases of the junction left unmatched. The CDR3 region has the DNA TGTGCCACCAGCAGACGGAGCAGACAGGGGGCTAACAATCAGCCCCAGCATTTT. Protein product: CATSRRSRQGANNQPQHF.

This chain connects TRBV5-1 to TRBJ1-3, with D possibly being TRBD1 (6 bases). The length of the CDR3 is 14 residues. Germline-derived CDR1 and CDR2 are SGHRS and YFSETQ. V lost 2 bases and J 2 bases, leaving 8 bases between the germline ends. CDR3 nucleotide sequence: TGCGCCAGCAGCTTTACAGGGACTGGAAACACCATATATTTT. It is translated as CASSFTGTGNTIYF.

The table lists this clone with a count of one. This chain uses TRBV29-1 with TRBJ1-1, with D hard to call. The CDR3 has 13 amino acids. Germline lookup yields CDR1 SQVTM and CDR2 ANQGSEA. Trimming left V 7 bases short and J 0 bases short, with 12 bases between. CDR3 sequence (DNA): TGCAGCGCCTCCGCGCACTTGAACACTGAAGCTTTCTTT. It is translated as CSASAHLNTEAFF.

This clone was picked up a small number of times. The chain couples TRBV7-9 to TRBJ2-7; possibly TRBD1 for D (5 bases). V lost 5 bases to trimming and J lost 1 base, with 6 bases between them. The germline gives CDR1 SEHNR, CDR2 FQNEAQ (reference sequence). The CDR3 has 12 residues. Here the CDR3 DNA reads TGTGCCAGCAGCCCAGGGTCCTACGAGCAGTACTTC. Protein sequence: CASSPGSYEQYF.